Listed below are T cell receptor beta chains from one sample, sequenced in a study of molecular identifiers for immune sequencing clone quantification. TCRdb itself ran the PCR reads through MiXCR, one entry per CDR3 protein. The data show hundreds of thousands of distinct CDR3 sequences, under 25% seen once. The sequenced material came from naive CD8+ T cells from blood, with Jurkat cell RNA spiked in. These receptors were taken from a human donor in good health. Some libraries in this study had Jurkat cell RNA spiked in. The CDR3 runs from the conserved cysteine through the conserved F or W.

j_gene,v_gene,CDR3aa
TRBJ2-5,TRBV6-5,CASSYDSGGEETQYF
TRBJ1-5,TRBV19,CASSIGQGLNQPQHF
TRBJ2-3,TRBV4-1,CASSQVVGLAGGTDTQYF
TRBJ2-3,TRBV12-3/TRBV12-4,CASSLLGRTSTDTQYF
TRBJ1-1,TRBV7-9,CASSYLEPLTEAFF
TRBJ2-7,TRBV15,CATSRDRGREQYF
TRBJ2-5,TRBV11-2,CASSPDRGLLQYF
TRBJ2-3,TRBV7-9,CASSTRRGAHTQYF
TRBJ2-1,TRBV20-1,CSARDRERYNEQFF
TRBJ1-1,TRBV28,CASSLETGGLENTEAFF
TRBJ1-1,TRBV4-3,CASSSLLGTEAFF
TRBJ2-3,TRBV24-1,CATGQGSPYTQYF
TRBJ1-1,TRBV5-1,CASSLGAPTEAFF
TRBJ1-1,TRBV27,CASSTNRGEHTGGAFF
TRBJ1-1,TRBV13,CASSIRGENTEAFF
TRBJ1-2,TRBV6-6,CASSYLDSINYGYTF
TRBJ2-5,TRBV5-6,CASSSLVTSGSLWGETQYF
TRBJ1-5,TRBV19,CASSLTDYSNQPQHF